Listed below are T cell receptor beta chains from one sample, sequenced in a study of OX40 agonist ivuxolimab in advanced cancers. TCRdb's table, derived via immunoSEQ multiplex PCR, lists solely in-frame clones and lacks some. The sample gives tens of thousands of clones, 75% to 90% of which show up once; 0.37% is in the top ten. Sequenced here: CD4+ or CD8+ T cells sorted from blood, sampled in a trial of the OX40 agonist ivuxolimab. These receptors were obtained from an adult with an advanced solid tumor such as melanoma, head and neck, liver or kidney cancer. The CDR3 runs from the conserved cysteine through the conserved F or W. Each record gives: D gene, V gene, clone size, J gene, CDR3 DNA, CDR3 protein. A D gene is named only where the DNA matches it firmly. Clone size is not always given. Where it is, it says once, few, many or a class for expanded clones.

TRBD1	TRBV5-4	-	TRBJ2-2	TGTGCCAGCAGCTTGGCCGGGGCAGGGGGCGCAGAGCTGTTTTTT	CASSLAGAGGAELFF
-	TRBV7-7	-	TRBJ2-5	TGTGCCAGCAGCATAAGAGGAGGGGAGACCCAGTACTTC	CASSIRGGETQYF
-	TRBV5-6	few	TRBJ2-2	TGTGCCAGCGCGGGACAGTCGAACACCGGGGAGCTGTTTTTT	CASAGQSNTGELFF
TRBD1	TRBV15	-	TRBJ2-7	TGTGCCACCAGCGTCCGACAGGGAGCCGAGCAGTACTTC	CATSVRQGAEQYF
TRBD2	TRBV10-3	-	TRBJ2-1	TGTGCCATCAGTGTAACAGCGGGAGGAGGTAATGAGCAGTTCTTC	CAISVTAGGGNEQFF
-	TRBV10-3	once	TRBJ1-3	TGTGCCATCAGTGGACAGGTCTCTGGAAACACCATATATTTT	CAISGQVSGNTIYF
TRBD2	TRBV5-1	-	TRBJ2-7	TGCGCCAGCAGCTTGGATCAGGGAGGGGCTTCCTACGAGCAGTACTTC	CASSLDQGGASYEQYF
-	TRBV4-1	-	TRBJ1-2	TGCGCCAGCAGCCAAGATCGTCGGGGTGGGTATGGCTACACCTTC	CASSQDRRGGYGYTF
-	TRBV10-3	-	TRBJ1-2	TGTGCCATCAGTGGACAGCTGAGAGACTATGGCTACACCTTC	CAISGQLRDYGYTF
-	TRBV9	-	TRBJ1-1	TGTGCCAGCAGTCGGGTAAACACTGAAGCTTTCTTT	CASSRVNTEAFF
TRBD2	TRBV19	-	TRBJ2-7	TGTGCCAGTAGTTTGTCTAGCGGAGACTCCTACGAGCAGTACTTC	CASSLSSGDSYEQYF
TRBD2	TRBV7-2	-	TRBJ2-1	TGTGCCAGCAGCTTAGGAGGGACTAGTGATAATGAGCAGTTCTTC	CASSLGGTSDNEQFF
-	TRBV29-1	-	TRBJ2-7	TGCAGCGTTGAACCGGACAGTAGTTTCAAGCAGTACTTC	CSVEPDSSFKQYF
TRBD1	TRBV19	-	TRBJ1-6	TGTGCCAGTAGACAGGGACAGGGGAATTCACCCCTCCACTTT	CASRQGQGNSPLHF